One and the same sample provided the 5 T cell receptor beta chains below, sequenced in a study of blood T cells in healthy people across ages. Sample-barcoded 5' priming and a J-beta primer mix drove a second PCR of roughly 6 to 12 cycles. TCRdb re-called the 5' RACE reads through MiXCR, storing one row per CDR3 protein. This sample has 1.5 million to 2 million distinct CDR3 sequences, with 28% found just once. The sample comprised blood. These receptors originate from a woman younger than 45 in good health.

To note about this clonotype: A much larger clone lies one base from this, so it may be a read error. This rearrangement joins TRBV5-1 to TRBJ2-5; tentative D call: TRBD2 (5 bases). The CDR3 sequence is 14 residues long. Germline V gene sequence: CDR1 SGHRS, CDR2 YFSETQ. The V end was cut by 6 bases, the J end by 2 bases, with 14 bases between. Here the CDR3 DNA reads TGCGCCAGCAACTTCCAGCGGATGCAAGAGACCCAGTACTTC. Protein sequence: CASNFQRMQETQYF.

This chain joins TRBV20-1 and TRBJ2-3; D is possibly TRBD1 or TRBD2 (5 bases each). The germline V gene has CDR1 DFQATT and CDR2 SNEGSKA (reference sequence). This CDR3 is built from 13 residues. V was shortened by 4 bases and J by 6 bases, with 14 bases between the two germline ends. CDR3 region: CSAKGTGQDTQYF. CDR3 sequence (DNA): TGCAGTGCTAAGGGGACCGGCCAGGATACGCAGTATTTT.

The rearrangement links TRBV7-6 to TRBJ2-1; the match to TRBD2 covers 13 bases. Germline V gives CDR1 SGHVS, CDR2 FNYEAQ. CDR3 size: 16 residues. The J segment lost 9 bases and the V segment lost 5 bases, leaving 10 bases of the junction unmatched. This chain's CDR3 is CASSPGLAGWGAEQFF. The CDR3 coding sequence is TGTGCCAGCAGCCCGGGACTAGCGGGATGGGGGGCTGAGCAGTTCTTC.

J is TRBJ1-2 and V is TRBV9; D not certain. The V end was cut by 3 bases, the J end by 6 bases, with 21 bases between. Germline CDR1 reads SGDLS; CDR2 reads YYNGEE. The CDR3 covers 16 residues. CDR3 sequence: CASSAGLLVSDDGYTF. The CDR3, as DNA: TGTGCCAGCAGCGCGGGCCTTTTGGTTTCGGACGATGGCTACACCTTC.

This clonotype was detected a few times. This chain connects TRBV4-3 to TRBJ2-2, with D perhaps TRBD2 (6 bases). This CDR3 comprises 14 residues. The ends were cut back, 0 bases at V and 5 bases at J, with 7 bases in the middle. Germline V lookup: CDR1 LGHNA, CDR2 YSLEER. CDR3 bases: TGCGCCAGCAGCCAAGATGGGGGGACCGGGGAGCTGTTTTTT. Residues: CASSQDGGTGELFF.